Listed below are T cell receptor beta chains from one sample, sequenced in a study of T cells after posttransplantation cyclophosphamide. Repertoires were generated with immunoSEQ multiplex PCR, while TCRdb's copy carries only in-frame clones and drops some. The data show about 24,000 clones, with none appearing a single time. The sequenced material came from PBMCs. The receptors shown here come from a woman aged 60-75 years in good health, CMV-negative, and a related stem cell transplant donor. The CDR3 runs from the conserved cysteine through the conserved F or W. The order of the fields is J gene, V gene, CDR3 protein.

j_gene: TRBJ1-2; v_gene: TRBV6-5; CDR3aa: CASSFQAGANYGYTF
j_gene: TRBJ2-1; v_gene: TRBV9; CDR3aa: CASSVGPLAGVGNEQFF
j_gene: TRBJ2-7; v_gene: TRBV5-4; CDR3aa: CASSLVGGVYEQYF
j_gene: TRBJ2-7; v_gene: TRBV7-8; CDR3aa: CASSSRLARSSYEQYF
j_gene: TRBJ2-7; v_gene: TRBV10-1; CDR3aa: CASSGSQGASAYPYEQYF
j_gene: TRBJ1-1; v_gene: TRBV18; CDR3aa: CASSAPGQVDTEAFF
j_gene: TRBJ2-2; v_gene: TRBV5-1; CDR3aa: CASSPLSSRNTGELFF
j_gene: TRBJ1-6; v_gene: TRBV7-2; CDR3aa: CASSLVGGTHSSPLHF
j_gene: TRBJ2-1; v_gene: TRBV9; CDR3aa: CASSVDWAGGSNEQFF
j_gene: TRBJ2-4; v_gene: TRBV19; CDR3aa: CASSIGGYDKNIQYF
j_gene: TRBJ2-5; v_gene: TRBV2; CDR3aa: CASNKMAGGLYQETQYF
j_gene: TRBJ2-5; v_gene: TRBV4-3; CDR3aa: CASSQQGAGETQYF
j_gene: TRBJ1-5; v_gene: TRBV28; CDR3aa: CASSLAPRNQPQHF
j_gene: TRBJ1-1; v_gene: TRBV6-1; CDR3aa: CASSGGQRNTEAFF
j_gene: -; v_gene: TRBV29-1; CDR3aa: CSVGGGTGAYEQYF
j_gene: TRBJ1-4; v_gene: TRBV15; CDR3aa: CATSRVGTGGGREKLFF
j_gene: TRBJ2-2; v_gene: TRBV9; CDR3aa: CASSFRDRGTGELFF
j_gene: TRBJ1-6; v_gene: TRBV15; CDR3aa: CATSREDRGNSPLHF
j_gene: TRBJ2-1; v_gene: TRBV2; CDR3aa: CASRPARGGSYNEQFF
j_gene: TRBJ1-5; v_gene: TRBV15; CDR3aa: CATSIFPPDYSNQPQHF
j_gene: TRBJ2-7; v_gene: TRBV5-1; CDR3aa: CASSLAAGRSYEQYF
j_gene: TRBJ2-2; v_gene: TRBV19; CDR3aa: CASSTGTKTGELFF
j_gene: TRBJ2-2; v_gene: TRBV7-2; CDR3aa: CASSPTNTGELFF
j_gene: TRBJ2-5; v_gene: TRBV5-6; CDR3aa: CASSLEWGLAGGLETQYF
j_gene: TRBJ1-5; v_gene: TRBV27; CDR3aa: CASSLSGGDQPQHF
j_gene: TRBJ2-1; v_gene: TRBV5-4; CDR3aa: CASSLVANEQFF
j_gene: TRBJ2-4; v_gene: TRBV4-3; CDR3aa: CASSQDGETKNIQYF
j_gene: TRBJ1-4; v_gene: TRBV27; CDR3aa: CASSLSQGAREKLFF
j_gene: TRBJ2-2; v_gene: TRBV27; CDR3aa: CASSFRAGANTGELFF
j_gene: TRBJ2-3; v_gene: TRBV7-9; CDR3aa: CASSLGGWRSSTDTQYF
j_gene: TRBJ2-3; v_gene: TRBV10-1; CDR3aa: CATNSTSGRRTDTQYF
j_gene: TRBJ1-3; v_gene: TRBV5-1; CDR3aa: CASSDRGINSGNTIYF
j_gene: TRBJ1-5; v_gene: TRBV28; CDR3aa: CASSLQGDQPQHF
j_gene: TRBJ2-1; v_gene: TRBV6-4; CDR3aa: CASSEGGGRNEQFF
j_gene: TRBJ1-4; v_gene: TRBV7-9; CDR3aa: CASSLFSENEKLFF
j_gene: TRBJ1-6; v_gene: TRBV28; CDR3aa: CASRESGTGYSPLHF
j_gene: TRBJ2-5; v_gene: TRBV19; CDR3aa: CASSLSPGRGLQETQYF
j_gene: TRBJ2-7; v_gene: TRBV6-1; CDR3aa: CASSEEAGTYEQYF
j_gene: TRBJ1-6; v_gene: TRBV5-8; CDR3aa: CASSLGREAPLHF
j_gene: TRBJ2-3; v_gene: TRBV5-1; CDR3aa: CASSWNRGTDTQYF
j_gene: TRBJ2-1; v_gene: TRBV10-3; CDR3aa: CAISAGNEQFF
j_gene: TRBJ1-1; v_gene: TRBV28; CDR3aa: CATSGATNTEAFF
j_gene: TRBJ2-1; v_gene: TRBV19; CDR3aa: CASSLTSGSFDEQFF
j_gene: TRBJ1-3; v_gene: TRBV6-5; CDR3aa: CASRSFSSGNTIYF
j_gene: TRBJ1-2; v_gene: TRBV6-5; CDR3aa: CASLGADGYTF
j_gene: TRBJ2-1; v_gene: TRBV7-9; CDR3aa: CASSGGQGFNNEQFF
j_gene: TRBJ1-6; v_gene: TRBV7-2; CDR3aa: CASSLAADRGNSPLHF
j_gene: TRBJ2-3; v_gene: TRBV27; CDR3aa: CASSPLAGGSDTQYF
j_gene: TRBJ2-2; v_gene: TRBV6-6; CDR3aa: CASSYRGRNTGELFF
j_gene: TRBJ1-6; v_gene: TRBV18; CDR3aa: CASSPPGGGNSPLHF
j_gene: TRBJ1-2; v_gene: TRBV1; CDR3aa: CTSSQDLKGQGAWGYTF
j_gene: TRBJ1-6; v_gene: TRBV11-2; CDR3aa: CASSLGTGRDSPLHF
j_gene: TRBJ1-6; v_gene: TRBV5-4; CDR3aa: CASSSVPTGIVNSPLHF
j_gene: TRBJ1-5; v_gene: TRBV12-5; CDR3aa: CASGLQHF
j_gene: TRBJ1-1; v_gene: TRBV10-3; CDR3aa: CASKGQLNTEAFF
j_gene: TRBJ2-7; v_gene: TRBV28; CDR3aa: CATTAQGPFYEQYF